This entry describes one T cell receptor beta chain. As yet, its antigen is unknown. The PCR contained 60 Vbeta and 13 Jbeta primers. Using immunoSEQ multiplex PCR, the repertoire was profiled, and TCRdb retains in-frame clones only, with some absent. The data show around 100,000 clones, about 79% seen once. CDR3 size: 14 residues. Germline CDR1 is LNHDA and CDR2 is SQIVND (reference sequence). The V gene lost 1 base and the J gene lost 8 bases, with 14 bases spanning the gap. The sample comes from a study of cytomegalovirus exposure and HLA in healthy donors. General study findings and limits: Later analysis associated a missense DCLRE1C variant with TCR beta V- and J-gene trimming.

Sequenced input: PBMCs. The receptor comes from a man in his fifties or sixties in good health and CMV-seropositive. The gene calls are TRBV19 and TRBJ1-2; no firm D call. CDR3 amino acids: CASSIAESVNGYTF. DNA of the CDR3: TGTGCCAGTAGTATAGCCGAGAGCGTAAACGGCTACACCTTC. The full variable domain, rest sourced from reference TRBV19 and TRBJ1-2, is DGGITQSPKYLFRKEGQNVTLSCEQNLNHDAMYWYRQDPGQGLRLIYYSQIVNDFQKGDIAEGYSVSREKKESFPLTVTSAQKNPTAFYLCASSIAESVNGYTFGSGTRLTVV.